This T cell receptor beta chain comes out of a study of T-cell reconstitution after alpha-beta-depleted transplantation in children. The CDR3 loop spans 16 amino acids. CDR1 is SGHDT, CDR2 YYEEEE, per germline. V lost 4 bases and J lost 5, with 19 bases in between. Unique molecular identifiers were built into the TCRbeta library. TCRdb ran MiXCR on the PCR reads and lists one entry per CDR3 protein. The data hold more than 250,000 distinct CDR3 sequences, with almost 10% observed a single time. This clonotype was observed at least ten times. Here the sequenced sample was PBMCs from the stem cell graft donor, taken from the stem cell graft. The chain has TRBV5-6 and TRBJ2-1; possible D gene TRBD2, 6 bases. The receptor was isolated from a human donor who donated a stem cell graft to a child with SCID. The CDR3 loop is CASSDPTSRVNNEQFF. The CDR3 DNA reads TGTGCCAGCAGCGATCCGACTAGTAGAGTAAACAATGAGCAGTTCTTC.